The clone carrying this T cell receptor (beta chain) has just a few counts. These data come from a study of blood T cell repertoires in COVID-19. In the study's own analysis: Amplified reference gene primers provided the basis for estimating nucleated cell counts. Profiled with immunoSEQ multiplex PCR; TCRdb holds only in-frame clones, not every one. The DNA gave D and trimming, while V, J and clone size come from that table. The top ten clones hold over 7.5% of a sample with a few hundred thousand clones, about 80% of them seen once. The material sequenced was peripheral blood. This clonotype was sampled from a man older than 75 with acute or convalescent COVID-19.

The CDR3 loop is CASREGRRGNTGELFF. CDR3 coding DNA: TGTGCCAGTCGCGAGGGGAGGAGGGGGAACACCGGGGAGCTGTTTTTT. This chain uses TRBV19 with TRBJ2-2; the D gene is possibly TRBD2 (6 bases). V was trimmed by 8 bases and J by 1 base, leaving 17 bases between them. Germline lookup yields CDR1 LNHDA and CDR2 SQIVND (reference sequence). The CDR3 covers 16 residues.